The 28 T cell receptor beta chains given below trace back to one sample, sequenced in a study of cytomegalovirus exposure and HLA in healthy donors. The PCR contained 60 Vbeta and 13 Jbeta primers. Clones were sequenced by immunoSEQ multiplex PCR, and TCRdb holds only the in-frame ones, with some missing. Of around 150,000 clones in the sample, over 80% are singletons; the top ten hold less than 2%. What was sequenced was PBMCs. The receptors here all came from a man aged 35 to 55 in good health and CMV-seronegative.

The chain combines TRBV6-5 with TRBJ2-7, with D hard to call. Germline V gene data show CDR1 as MNHEY and CDR2 as SVGAGI. The V gene lost 6 bases and the J gene lost 3 bases, with 9 bases spanning the gap. This CDR3 is 12 amino acids long. CDR3 residues: CASSRQGYEQYF. DNA of the CDR3: TGTGCCAGCAGCAGACAAGGCTACGAGCAGTACTTC.

The gene calls are TRBV27 and TRBJ2-1; 12 bases align to TRBD2. Germline lookup yields CDR1 MNHEY and CDR2 SMNVEV (reference sequence). Germline trimming cut 5 bases from V and 2 bases from J; bases unmatched to any gene: 10. This CDR3 region has 18 residues. As DNA, the CDR3 is TGTGCCAGCAGTCCCCGCTCCCGGACTAGCGGGACCTACAATGAGCAGTTCTTC. This codes for CASSPRSRTSGTYNEQFF.

The chain recombines TRBV5-1 with TRBJ1-5; 7 bases are a match to TRBD1. This CDR3 is built from 16 residues. The V and J ends lost 0 bases and 2 bases, in that order; junction bases with no gene match: 5. Germline V CDR1 and CDR2: SGHRS, YFSETQ. CDR3 loop: CASSLGGGNGNQPQHF. The CDR3 bases are TGCGCCAGCAGCTTGGGAGGGGGCAACGGCAATCAGCCCCAGCATTTT.

This chain connects TRBV7-8 to TRBJ2-3; 11 positions match TRBD1. Germline CDR1 and CDR2: SGHVS and FQNEAQ. CDR3 length: 16 residues. The V and J ends lost 3 bases and 4 bases, in that order; junction bases with no gene match: 6. CDR3 loop: CASSFPGQGVADTQYF. Here the CDR3 DNA reads TGTGCCAGCAGCTTTCCGGGACAGGGGGTTGCAGATACGCAGTATTTT.

This rearrangement joins TRBV7-3 to TRBJ2-5, with unresolved D. The V gene's germline CDR1 is SGHTA and CDR2 FQGTGA. The CDR3 covers 11 residues. V shed 4 bases and J shed 2 bases, with 2 bases lying between them. This chain's CDR3 is CASSSQETQYF. In DNA form, the CDR3 reads TGTGCCAGCAGCTCGCAAGAGACCCAGTACTTC.

About this clone: An end of the junction differs from the germline gene, which may be a read error. The V gene is TRBV7-9, the J gene TRBJ2-7; D call uncertain. The CDR3 sequence is 11 residues long. CDR1 and CDR2 from the germline V gene are SEHNR and FQNEAQ (reference sequence). Written as DNA, the CDR3 is TGTTCCAGCAGCCTTACCTACGAGCAGTACTTC. Amino acid sequence: CSSSLTYEQYF.

The chain carries TRBV5-4 and TRBJ2-6, with D possibly matching TRBD1 (5 bases). CDR1 and CDR2 from the germline V gene are SGHNT and YYREEE (reference sequence). CDR3 length: 15 amino acids. The V end was cut by 1 base, the J end by 2 bases, with 7 bases between. In nucleotides, the CDR3 is TGTGCCAGCAGCTTGAAGGGGACTGGGGCCAACGTCCTGACTTTC. Encoded protein: CASSLKGTGANVLTF.

This clone has more than one count but fewer than ten. V is TRBV15 and J is TRBJ1-3; no firm D call. The CDR3 has 13 amino acids. V lost 4 bases and J 4 bases, leaving 8 bases between the germline ends. Per the germline V gene, CDR1 is LNHNV and CDR2 is YYDKDF (reference sequence). CDR3: CATSTYRGNTIYF. CDR3 nucleotide sequence: TGTGCCACCAGCACGTATCGGGGAAACACCATATATTTT.

CDR3 sequence (DNA): TGTGCCAGCAGTGAGGACAGGGACACCGGGGAGCTGTTTTTT. Its protein product is CASSEDRDTGELFF. The chain carries TRBV6-4 and TRBJ2-2; the match to TRBD1 covers 8 bases. J gave up 3 bases and V 3 bases, and 0 bases lay outside the gene matches. The CDR3 extends over 14 amino acids. The germline CDR1 and CDR2 sequences are MRHNA and SNTAGT.

A word on this clone: An end of the junction differs from the germline gene, which may be a read error. The chain carries TRBV7-9 and TRBJ2-7; tentatively, D is TRBD1 (6 bases). The V gene's germline CDR1 is SEHNR and CDR2 FQNEAQ (reference sequence). The CDR3 is made up of 11 amino acids. In DNA form, the CDR3 reads TGTTCCATCCTAAACCGGGACACCATAAACTTC. Amino acids: CSILNRDTINF. Together with reference TRBV7-9 and TRBJ2-7, the CDR3 gives the full variable domain: DTGVSQNPRHKITKRGQNVTFRCDPISEHNRLYWYRQTLGQGPEFLTYFQNEAQLEKSRLLSDRFSAERPKGSFSTLEIQRTEQGDSAMYLCSILNRDTINFGPGTRLTVT.

The chain couples TRBV18 to TRBJ2-1, with D possibly matching TRBD1 (5 bases). CDR3 length: 14 amino acids. The germline V gene encodes CDR1 KGHSH and CDR2 LQKENI. V was pared by 3 bases and J by 6 bases, with 12 bases between. The DNA of the CDR3 is TGTGCCAGCTCACCTCCAACAAGGGGCAATGAGCAGTTCTTC. As protein: CASSPPTRGNEQFF.

For the CDR3, the DNA is TGTGCCAGCAGCTTTCCCTCGAACACTGAAGCTTTCTTT. Protein: CASSFPSNTEAFF. The V and J genes are TRBV7-9 and TRBJ1-1, with D uncertain. The V gene's germline CDR1 is SEHNR and CDR2 FQNEAQ (reference sequence). This CDR3 is built from 13 residues. Trimming took 3 bases from V and 1 from J, leaving 6 bases between them.

The V call is TRBV29-1, the J call TRBJ2-3, with TRBD1 matching 7 bases. The CDR3 totals 14 residues. From germline, CDR1 is SQVTM and CDR2 ANQGSEA. V was pared by 4 bases and J by 12 bases, with 16 bases of the junction left unmatched. The chain's CDR3 is CSVVDRDGLLSQYF. The CDR3 DNA is TGCAGCGTTGTCGACAGGGATGGGCTCCTCTCCCAGTATTTT.

This chain connects TRBV2 to TRBJ2-2; 8 bases are shared with TRBD1. CDR3 length equals 15 residues. The J segment lost 5 bases and the V segment lost 6 bases, leaving 8 bases of the junction unmatched. The germline CDR1 and CDR2 sequences are SNHLY and FYNNEI. The CDR3 DNA reads TGTGCCAGCAGGACGGACAGGGTGGTGACCGGGGAGCTGTTTTTT. Translation gives CASRTDRVVTGELFF.

This sequence joins TRBV9 and TRBJ2-6; no firm D call. Germline-derived CDR1 and CDR2 are SGDLS and YYNGEE. The CDR3 is made up of 13 amino acids. V was shortened by 4 bases and J by 3 bases, with 5 bases between the two germline ends. The DNA of the CDR3 is TGTGCCAGCAGCCCTAGTGGGGCCAACGTCCTGACTTTC. Translating gives CASSPSGANVLTF.

J is TRBJ2-7 and V is TRBV7-6, with 14 bases aligning to TRBD2. The CDR3 consists of 15 residues. The V gene's germline CDR1 is SGHVS and CDR2 FNYEAQ. The junction had 3 bases not matched to a gene; V was cut back by 4 bases and J by 4 bases. DNA for the CDR3: TGTGCCAGCAGCTCGGGACTAGCGGGAGCGTACGAGCAGTACTTC. Amino acid sequence: CASSSGLAGAYEQYF.

V gene TRBV5-6 combines with J gene TRBJ2-5, with unresolved D. CDR1 and CDR2 from the germline V gene are SGHDT and YYEEEE. Trimming cost V 0 bases and J 5 bases, with 5 bases left between them. This CDR3 contains 12 residues. The CDR3 region is CASSLGAETQYF. For the CDR3, the DNA is TGTGCCAGCAGCTTGGGGGCGGAGACCCAGTACTTC.

The chain combines TRBV4-1 with TRBJ2-3; D is undetermined. The germline V and J ends were trimmed by 2 bases and 0 bases, with 12 bases remaining between them. The length of the CDR3 is 16 residues. CDR1 and CDR2 (germline): MGHRA, YSYEKL. The CDR3 protein is CASSQPAGRSTDTQYF. CDR3 DNA sequence: TGCGCCAGCAGCCAACCGGCAGGCCGTAGCACAGATACGCAGTATTTT.

This chain links TRBV11-2 with TRBJ1-3; 7 positions match TRBD1. Germline values: CDR1 SGHAT, CDR2 FQNNGV. The CDR3 extends over 15 amino acids. V lost 5 bases to trimming and J lost 1 base; unmatched junction nucleotides: 5. CDR3 loop: CASSPRTGSGNTIYF. DNA for the CDR3: TGTGCCAGCAGCCCTCGGACAGGATCTGGAAACACCATATATTTT.

This sequence joins TRBV4-1 and TRBJ2-7, with 12 nucleotides matching TRBD2. V shed 1 base and J 2 bases; nucleotides not matched to a gene: 9. CDR1 and CDR2 from the germline V gene are MGHRA and YSYEKL. The CDR3 is 18 residues long. CDR3 sequence reads: CASSQGGLGLAGTYEQYF. The CDR3 region has the DNA TGCGCCAGCAGCCAAGGCGGGCTAGGACTAGCGGGAACCTACGAGCAGTACTTC.

The genes are TRBV30 and TRBJ2-1; a weak D match, TRBD2 (7 bases). The CDR3 spans 14 residues. The germline V and J ends were trimmed by 0 bases and 6 bases, with 12 bases remaining between them. CDR1 and CDR2 from the germline V gene are GTSNPN and SVGIG (reference sequence). The DNA of the CDR3 is TGTGCCTGGAGTGTGGGGGGGGCCCTCAATGAGCAGTTCTTC. It codes for CAWSVGGALNEQFF.

The chain carries TRBV28 and TRBJ2-3, with 9 bases that match TRBD1. This CDR3 has 16 amino acids. The germline gives CDR1 MDHEN, CDR2 SYDVKM. J was trimmed by 6 bases and V by 6 bases; bases with no gene match: 13. CDR3 in amino acids: CASSLPGQGIGDTQYF. The CDR3, as DNA: TGTGCCAGCAGCCTACCCGGACAGGGGATAGGGGATACGCAGTATTTT.

This clone has just a few counts. V and J are TRBV19 and TRBJ2-7; 7 positions agree with TRBD2. CDR1 and CDR2 (germline): LNHDA, SQIVND (reference sequence). CDR3 length: 14 amino acids. V gave up 5 bases and J gave up 8 bases; unmatched junction bases: 12. CDR3 region: CASSPGTTTAQQYF. Here the CDR3 DNA reads TGTGCCAGTAGTCCCGGGACTACTACGGCACAGCAGTACTTC.

The V gene is TRBV7-9, the J gene TRBJ1-5; no clear D gene. CDR1 is SEHNR, CDR2 FQNEAQ, per germline (reference sequence). Trimming removed 3 bases at V and 0 bases at J, with 9 bases between. The length of the CDR3 is 15 residues. CDR3 DNA sequence: TGTGCCAGCAGCTTCGGGGTTAATAGCAATCAGCCCCAGCATTTT. Protein product: CASSFGVNSNQPQHF.

This chain uses TRBV28 with TRBJ1-5; 10 bases are shared with TRBD1. The CDR3 length is 13 residues. The ends lost 8 bases at V and 7 bases at J; junction bases unmatched: 5. CDR1 and CDR2 from the germline V gene are MDHEN and SYDVKM. CDR3 sequence: CASRTGGEQPQHF. The CDR3 nucleotides are TGTGCCAGCCGGACAGGGGGGGAACAGCCCCAGCATTTT.

The gene calls are TRBV5-1 and TRBJ2-5; 9 bases match TRBD1. V dropped 0 bases and J dropped 1; count of bases not matched to a gene: 1. Germline lookup yields CDR1 SGHRS and CDR2 YFSETQ. The CDR3 extends over 15 amino acids. The CDR3 sequence: CASSLVDRGQETQYF. DNA for the CDR3: TGCGCCAGCAGCTTGGTGGACAGGGGCCAAGAGACCCAGTACTTC.

The V call is TRBV29-1, the J call TRBJ2-1; D may be TRBD2 (6 bases). Trimming removed 3 bases from V and 6 bases from J, with 18 bases in between. Germline values: CDR1 SQVTM, CDR2 ANQGSEA. The CDR3 totals 15 residues. In DNA, the CDR3 is TGCAGCGTTGAGGGGGACTCCCGACCTCTCAATGAGCAGTTCTTC. This translates into CSVEGDSRPLNEQFF.

The J gene is TRBJ1-4, the V gene TRBV19, with D perhaps matching TRBD1 (6 bases). V was cut by 3 bases and J by 8 bases, with 10 bases left in between. Germline loops: CDR1 LNHDA, CDR2 SQIVND (reference sequence). The CDR3 totals 13 residues. CDR3 DNA: TGTGCCAGTAGTATCGGGACACTCGAAAAACTGTTTTTT. This gives the protein CASSIGTLEKLFF.